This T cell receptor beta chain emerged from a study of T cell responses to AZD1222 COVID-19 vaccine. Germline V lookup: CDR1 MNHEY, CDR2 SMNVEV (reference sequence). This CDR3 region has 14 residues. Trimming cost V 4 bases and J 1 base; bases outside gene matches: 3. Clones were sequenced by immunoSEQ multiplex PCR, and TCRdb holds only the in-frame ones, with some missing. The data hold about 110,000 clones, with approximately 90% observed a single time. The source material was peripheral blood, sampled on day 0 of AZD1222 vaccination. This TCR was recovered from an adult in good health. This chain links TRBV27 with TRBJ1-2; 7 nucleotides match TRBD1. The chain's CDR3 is CASSSSGGNYGYTF. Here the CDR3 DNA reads TGTGCCAGCAGTTCTTCAGGGGGTAACTATGGCTACACCTTC.